This TCR beta chain was captured in a study of high-grade serous ovarian cancer treatment subgroups (dated by TCRdb to the early 2020s). About the full investigation: On average, sequencing produced approximately 13,000 reads and over 7,000 unique TCR beta rearrangements for each sample. A cohort of 30 patients was included: 10 with no residual disease after primary surgery (R0), 10 who were excellent NACT responders, and 10 who were poor NACT responders. Each patient contributed one primary tumor and two metastatic tumor samples, giving 90 samples in total. TCR beta repertoires were profiled in patients with high-grade serous ovarian cancer who were grouped, under a laparoscopic triage algorithm, by complete gross resection or by neoadjuvant chemotherapy response. Overall results and qualifications from the work: Because bulk tumor TCR sequencing provided no spatial information, insight into HGSC tumor complexity and diversity was limited. Neoantigen level correlated positively with TCR clonal relatedness, and copy number variation and mutation load from whole-genome sequencing showed a positive trend with TCR clonal relatedness. The TCR repertoire analyses centered on CDR3, leaving CDR1 and CDR2 unanalyzed. Repertoire similarity between tumors of the same patient ranged roughly 0.1 to 0.85, whereas almost no similarity was seen between different patients.

The 70 to 90 tumor samples underwent high-throughput TCR profiling using ImmunoSEQ. In the original analysis: The repertoire diversity metrics included richness (unique productive sequences), clonality, evenness and relatedness, and the Bhattacharyya coefficient was used to measure similarity between samples. A sensitivity analysis excluded TCRs with fewer than two reads and gave consistent conclusions. Entries here come from immuneACCESS through TCRdb and include only in-frame sequences with V and J called. Some clones fail to appear in such tables; in the studies checked, an unresolved V gene covers under half of the shortfall, and the cause of the remainder is unknown. From that table come the V and J calls and clone size; the DNA was used to work out D and trimming. A total of some 4,000 clones appear in this sample, approximately 80% of them only once. 7% to 9% of the sample lies in the top ten.

Details on this clone: There is no known antigen for this receptor. Nothing much larger sits one base from this clone, and base qualities are not available.

Tumor samples were collected prior to definitive surgery or chemotherapy. Genomic DNA extraction was performed by the MD Anderson Biospecimen Extraction Resource, and TCR sequencing was carried out by the MD Anderson Cancer Genomics Laboratory. According to the germline V gene, CDR1 reads LGHNT and CDR2 reads FRNRAP. From the cysteine up to the phenylalanine, the CDR3 has a length of 13 residues. The sequence is cut down to CDR3 DNA, 39 bases in frame from base 1. V is pared back by 5 bases and J by 3 bases, with 5 bases lying between the germline termini. This clonotype was sampled from a human donor with high-grade serous ovarian cancer. The chain joins TRBV12-5 to TRBJ2-6; a confident D gene designation cannot be given. The sample taken for sequencing was tumor tissue. The CDR3 protein is CASGQNGANVLTF. The bases read TGTGCTAGTGGTCAAAATGGGGCCAACGTCCTGACTTTC. Beyond the CDR3, the reference TRBV12-5 and TRBJ2-6 genes provide the residues; the full variable domain reads: DARVTQTPRHKVTEMGQEVTMRCQPILGHNTVFWYRQTMMQGLELLAYFRNRAPLDDSGMPKDRFSAEMPDATLATLKIQPSEPRDSAVYFCASGQNGANVLTFGAGSRLTVL.